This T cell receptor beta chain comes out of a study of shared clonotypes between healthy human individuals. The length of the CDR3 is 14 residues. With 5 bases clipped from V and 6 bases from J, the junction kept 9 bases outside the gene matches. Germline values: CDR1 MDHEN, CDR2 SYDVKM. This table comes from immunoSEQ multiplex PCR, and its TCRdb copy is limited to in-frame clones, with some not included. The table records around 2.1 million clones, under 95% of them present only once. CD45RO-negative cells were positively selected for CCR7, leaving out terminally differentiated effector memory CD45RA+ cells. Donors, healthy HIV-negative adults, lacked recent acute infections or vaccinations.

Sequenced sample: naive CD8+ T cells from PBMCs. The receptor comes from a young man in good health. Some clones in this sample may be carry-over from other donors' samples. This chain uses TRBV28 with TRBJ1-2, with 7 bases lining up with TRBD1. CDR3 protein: CASSVTGAGDGYTF. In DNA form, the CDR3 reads TGTGCCAGCAGTGTTACAGGGGCGGGGGATGGCTACACCTTC.